This T cell receptor beta chain was identified during a study of Ad26.COV2.S vaccination and SARS-CoV-2 variants. CDR1 SGHAT and CDR2 FQNNGV come from the germline V gene. With 5 bases clipped from V and 3 bases from J, the junction kept 20 bases outside the gene matches. The CDR3 loop spans 19 amino acids. Generated by immunoSEQ multiplex PCR, the TCRdb table keeps only in-frame clones and is missing some. The data show roughly 450,000 clones, roughly 90% seen once. Treatment here: about 20 received Ad26.COV2.S at low or high dose, single or two shots; a few received placebo; per-sample allocation not given. Sampling was performed 63 days after the first vaccine or placebo injection.

This clonotype was obtained from a person aged 18-65 years who received the Ad26.COV2.S COVID-19 vaccine or a placebo. The chain recombines TRBV11-2 with TRBJ2-7; 9 bases are a match to TRBD1. Sequences were derived from peripheral blood, sampled in a trial of Ad26.COV2.S vaccine versus placebo. The CDR3 sequence: CASSKDRGHYTPESYEQYF. Here the CDR3 DNA reads TGTGCCAGCAGCAAGGACAGGGGCCACTACACTCCCGAGAGCTACGAGCAGTACTTC.